The entry below gives a single T cell receptor beta chain sequence along with its context. The antigen remains undetermined. This specimen belongs to a study of cytomegalovirus exposure and HLA in healthy donors. The study, taken as a whole, reports: In a later analysis, DRB1 alleles had the most associated TCRs; HLA-C alleles the fewest.

PCR primers comprised 60 Vbeta and 13 Jbeta primers. The data were produced by immunoSEQ multiplex PCR, yet TCRdb's version contains in-frame clones alone and is incomplete. Counted here are roughly 160,000 clones, around 81% occurring once; the ten biggest clones make up around 13%. This CDR3 region has 14 residues. Germline-derived CDR1 and CDR2 are SGHTS and YDEGEE. J was trimmed by 1 base and V by 4 bases; bases with no gene match: 4. Sequencing used PBMCs. The sequence was collected from a woman aged 50 to 60 in good health and CMV-seronegative. V usage is TRBV5-8 and J usage is TRBJ1-1; 7 positions agree with TRBD1. The CDR3 here is CASSPRDRNTEAFF. CDR3 DNA sequence: TGTGCCAGCAGCCCTAGGGACAGGAACACTGAAGCTTTCTTT.